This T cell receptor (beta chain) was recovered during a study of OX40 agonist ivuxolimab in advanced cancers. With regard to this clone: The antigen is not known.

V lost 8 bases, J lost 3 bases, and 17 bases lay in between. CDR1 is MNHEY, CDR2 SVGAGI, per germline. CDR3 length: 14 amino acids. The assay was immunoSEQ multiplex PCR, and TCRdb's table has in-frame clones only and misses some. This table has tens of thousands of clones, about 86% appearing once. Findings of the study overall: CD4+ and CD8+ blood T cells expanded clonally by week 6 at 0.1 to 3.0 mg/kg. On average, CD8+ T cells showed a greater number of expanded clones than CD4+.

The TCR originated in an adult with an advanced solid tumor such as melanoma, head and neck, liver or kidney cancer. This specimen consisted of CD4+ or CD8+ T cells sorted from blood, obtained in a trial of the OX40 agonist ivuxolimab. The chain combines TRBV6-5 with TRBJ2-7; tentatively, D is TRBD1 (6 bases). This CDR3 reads CASGTRQGRYEQYF. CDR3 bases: TGTGCCAGCGGGACAAGACAAGGCCGCTACGAGCAGTACTTC.